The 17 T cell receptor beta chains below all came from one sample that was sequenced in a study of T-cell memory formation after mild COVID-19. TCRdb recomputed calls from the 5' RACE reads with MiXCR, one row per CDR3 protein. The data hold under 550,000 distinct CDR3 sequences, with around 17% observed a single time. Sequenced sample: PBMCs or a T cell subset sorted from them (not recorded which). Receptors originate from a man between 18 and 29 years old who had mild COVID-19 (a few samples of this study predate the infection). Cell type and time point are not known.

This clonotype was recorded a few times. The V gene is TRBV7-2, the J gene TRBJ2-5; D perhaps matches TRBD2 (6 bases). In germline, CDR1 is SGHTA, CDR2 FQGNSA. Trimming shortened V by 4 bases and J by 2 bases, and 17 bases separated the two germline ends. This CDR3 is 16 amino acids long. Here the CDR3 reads CASSSRAGTLQETQYF. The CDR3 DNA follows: TGTGCCAGCAGCTCCCGGGCGGGAACCCTTCAAGAGACCCAGTACTTC.

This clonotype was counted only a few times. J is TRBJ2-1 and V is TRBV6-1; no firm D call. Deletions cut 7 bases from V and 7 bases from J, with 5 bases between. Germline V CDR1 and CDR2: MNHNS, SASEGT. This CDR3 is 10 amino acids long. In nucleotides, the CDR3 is TGTGCCAGCACGCAGAATGAGCAGTTCTTC. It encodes CASTQNEQFF.

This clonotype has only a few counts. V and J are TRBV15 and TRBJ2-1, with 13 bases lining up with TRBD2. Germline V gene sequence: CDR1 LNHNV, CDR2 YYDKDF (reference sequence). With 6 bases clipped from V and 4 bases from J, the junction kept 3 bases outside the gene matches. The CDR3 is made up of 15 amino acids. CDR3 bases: TGTGCCACCAGTATACTAGCGGGGGGGTACAATGAGCAGTTCTTC. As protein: CATSILAGGYNEQFF.

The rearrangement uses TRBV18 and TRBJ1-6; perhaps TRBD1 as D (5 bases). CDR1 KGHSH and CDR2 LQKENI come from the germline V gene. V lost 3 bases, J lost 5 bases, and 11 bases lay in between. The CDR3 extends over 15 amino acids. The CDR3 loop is CASSPGQQDNSPLHF. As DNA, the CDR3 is TGTGCCAGCTCACCCGGCCAACAGGATAATTCACCCCTCCACTTT.

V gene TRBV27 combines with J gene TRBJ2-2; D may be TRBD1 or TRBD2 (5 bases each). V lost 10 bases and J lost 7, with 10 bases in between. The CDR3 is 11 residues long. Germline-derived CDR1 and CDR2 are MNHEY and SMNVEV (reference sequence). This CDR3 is CATSGSGELFF. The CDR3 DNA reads TGTGCCACCTCAGGGAGCGGGGAGCTGTTTTTT.

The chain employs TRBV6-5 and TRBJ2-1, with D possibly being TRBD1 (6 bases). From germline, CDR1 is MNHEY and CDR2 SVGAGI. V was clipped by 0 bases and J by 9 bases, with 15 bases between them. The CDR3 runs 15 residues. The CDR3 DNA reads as TGTGCCAGCAGTTACTCGAGGTACAGGGCGGTTGAGCAGTTCTTC. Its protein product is CASSYSRYRAVEQFF.

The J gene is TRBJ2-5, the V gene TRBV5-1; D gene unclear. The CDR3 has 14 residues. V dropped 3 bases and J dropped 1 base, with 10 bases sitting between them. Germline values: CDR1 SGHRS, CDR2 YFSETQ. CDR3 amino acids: CASSWPVGQETQYF. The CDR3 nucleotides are TGCGCCAGCAGCTGGCCCGTAGGCCAAGAGACCCAGTACTTC.

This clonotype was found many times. The CDR3 region has the DNA TGTGCCAGCAGTTTCCCGGACAGCTATGGCTACACCTTC. This gives the protein CASSFPDSYGYTF. The chain carries TRBV12-3 or TRBV12-4 and TRBJ1-2; possible D gene TRBD1, 6 bases. V was shortened by 3 bases and J by 4 bases, with 9 bases between the two germline ends. The CDR3 is made up of 13 amino acids.

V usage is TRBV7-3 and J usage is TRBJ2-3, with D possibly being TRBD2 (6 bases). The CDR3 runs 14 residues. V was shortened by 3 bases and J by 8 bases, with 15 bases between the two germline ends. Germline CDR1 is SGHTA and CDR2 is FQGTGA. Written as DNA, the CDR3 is TGTGCCAGCAGCTTTTCTACTAGCCTCGGTACGCAGTATTTT. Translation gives CASSFSTSLGTQYF. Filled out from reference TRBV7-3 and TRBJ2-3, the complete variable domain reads GAGVSQTPSNKVTEKGKYVELRCDPISGHTALYWYRQSLGQGPEFLIYFQGTGAADDSGLPNDRFFAVRPEGSVSTLKIQRTERGDSAVYLCASSFSTSLGTQYFGPGTRLTVL.

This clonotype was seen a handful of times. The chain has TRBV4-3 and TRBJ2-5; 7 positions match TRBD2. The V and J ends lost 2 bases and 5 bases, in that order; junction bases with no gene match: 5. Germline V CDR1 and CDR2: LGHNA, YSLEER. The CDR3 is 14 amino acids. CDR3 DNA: TGCGCCAGCAGCCAATGGGGGGGGGACGAGACCCAGTACTTC. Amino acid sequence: CASSQWGGDETQYF.

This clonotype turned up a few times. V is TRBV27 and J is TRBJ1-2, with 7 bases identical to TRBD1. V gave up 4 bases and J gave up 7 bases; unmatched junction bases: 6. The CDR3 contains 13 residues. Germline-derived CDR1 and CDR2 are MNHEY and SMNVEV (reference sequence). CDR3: CASSYSGGGGYTF. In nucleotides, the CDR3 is TGTGCCAGCAGTTACTCAGGGGGTGGTGGCTACACCTTC.

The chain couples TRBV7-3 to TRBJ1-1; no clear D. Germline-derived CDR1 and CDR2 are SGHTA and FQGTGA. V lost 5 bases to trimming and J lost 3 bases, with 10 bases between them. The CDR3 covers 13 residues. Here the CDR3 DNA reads TGTGCCAGCAGCAATAATGGGGACACTGAAGCTTTCTTT. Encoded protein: CASSNNGDTEAFF. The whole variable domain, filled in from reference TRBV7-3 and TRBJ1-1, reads GAGVSQTPSNKVTEKGKYVELRCDPISGHTALYWYRQSLGQGPEFLIYFQGTGAADDSGLPNDRFFAVRPEGSVSTLKIQRTERGDSAVYLCASSNNGDTEAFFGQGTRLTVV.

DNA of the CDR3: TGTGCCAGCAGCGTGAATGGGGGGGCCCGCTCCTACGAGCAGTACTTC. It is translated as CASSVNGGARSYEQYF. The rearrangement joins TRBV7-9 to TRBJ2-7, with a tentative D call TRBD2 (7 bases). The germline gives CDR1 SEHNR, CDR2 FQNEAQ (reference sequence). This CDR3 comprises 16 residues. V shed 5 bases and J shed 0 bases, with 17 bases lying between them.

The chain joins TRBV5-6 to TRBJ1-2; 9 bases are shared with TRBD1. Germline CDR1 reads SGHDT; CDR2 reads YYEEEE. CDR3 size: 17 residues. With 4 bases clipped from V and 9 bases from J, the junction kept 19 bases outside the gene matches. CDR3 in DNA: TGTGCCAGCAGCGTGGAACCAGCGGGACAGGGTTATAGACGCTACACCTTC. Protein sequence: CASSVEPAGQGYRRYTF. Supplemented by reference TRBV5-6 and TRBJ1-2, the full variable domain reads DAGVTQSPTHLIKTRGQQVTLRCSPKSGHDTVSWYQQALGQGPQFIFQYYEEEERQRGNFPDRFSGHQFPNYSSELNVNALLLGDSALYLCASSVEPAGQGYRRYTFGSGTRLTVV.

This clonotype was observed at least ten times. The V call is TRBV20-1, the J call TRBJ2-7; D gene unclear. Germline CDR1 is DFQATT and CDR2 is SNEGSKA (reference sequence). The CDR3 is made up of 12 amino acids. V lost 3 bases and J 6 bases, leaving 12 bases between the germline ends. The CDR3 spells CSASWQTGEQYF. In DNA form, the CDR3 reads TGCAGTGCTAGCTGGCAAACCGGCGAGCAGTACTTC.

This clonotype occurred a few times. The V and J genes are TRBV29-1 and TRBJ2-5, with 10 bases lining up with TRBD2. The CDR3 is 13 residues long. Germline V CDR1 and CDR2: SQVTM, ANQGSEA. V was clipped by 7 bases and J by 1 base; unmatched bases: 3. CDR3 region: CSGASGGQETQYF. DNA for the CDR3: TGCAGCGGTGCTAGCGGGGGCCAAGAGACCCAGTACTTC.

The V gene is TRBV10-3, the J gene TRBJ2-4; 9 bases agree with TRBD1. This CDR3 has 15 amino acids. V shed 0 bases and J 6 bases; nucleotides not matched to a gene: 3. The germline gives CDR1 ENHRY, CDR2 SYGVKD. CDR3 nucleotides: TGTGCCATCAGTGAGTCGAAGGGACAGGGAAACATTCAGTACTTC. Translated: CAISESKGQGNIQYF.